This T cell receptor (beta chain) was identified in a study of beta chain features in type 1 diabetes. The study, taken as a whole, reports: TCRB CDR3s from Type 1 diabetes patients were moderately but significantly shorter in all four CD4+ subsets.

This CDR3 is built from 13 residues. CDR1 and CDR2 from the germline V gene are GTSNPN and SVGIG (reference sequence). Trimming pared 2 bases from V and 2 bases from J, leaving 9 bases between. Every bit of the isolated RNA underwent reverse transcription, so sequencing read expressed TCRB transcripts. Profiled with immunoSEQ multiplex PCR; TCRdb holds only in-frame clones, not every one. Of about 740,000 clones in the sample, 13% are singletons; the top ten hold approximately 0.022%. This clone was recorded a few times. Its specificity is not known. A CD45RO/CCR7/CD25/CD127/CD95/CD27 panel sorted naive, central memory, regulatory and stem cell-like memory CD4+ cells.

The clonotype comes from a young man with type 1 diabetes. The rearrangement joins TRBV30 to TRBJ1-2; no clear D gene. The sequencing input was naive CD4+ T cells from blood. In DNA form, the CDR3 reads TGTGCCTGGAGTCCGGACGGGAACTATGGCTACACCTTC. Translation: CAWSPDGNYGYTF. Drawing the rest from reference TRBV30 and TRBJ1-2, the complete variable domain is SQTIHQWPATLVQPVGSPLSLECTVEGTSNPNLYWYRQAAGRGLQLLFYSVGIGQISSEVPQNLSASRPQDRQFILSSKKLLLSDSGFYLCAWSPDGNYGYTFGSGTRLTVV.